This T cell receptor (beta chain) was observed in a study of siplizumab effects on memory and regulatory T cells. Germline V gene sequence: CDR1 SNHLY, CDR2 FYNNEI. Trimming removed 4 bases at V and 7 bases at J, with 10 bases between. This CDR3 has 12 amino acids. Study-level points and caveats: Naive-or-memory phenotypes were unassignable for roughly 80-97% of proliferating CD4+ or CD8+ clones. Contribution to the alloresponse seemed major for naive T cells, which also seemed more diverse than memory cells. Siplizumab significantly lowered the alloreactive sequences that could be traced to unstimulated CD4+ memory cells. On average, roughly 69% of mappable alloreactive CD4+ clones were Treg-derived under siplizumab, against 26.9% in controls.

Comments on this clone: Its antigen is unknown.

Generated by immunoSEQ multiplex PCR, the TCRdb table keeps only in-frame clones and is missing some. The sample contains roughly 120,000 clones, roughly 94% of which appear only once. Sequences were obtained from non-Treg CD4+ T cells sorted from blood. The TCR comes from a human donor in good health. The chain links TRBV2 to TRBJ1-2; no clear D gene. This CDR3 reads CASSGEGSGYTF. CDR3 bases: TGTGCCAGCAGTGGGGAGGGCAGTGGCTACACCTTC. Combining the CDR3 with reference TRBV2 and TRBJ1-2 gives the whole variable domain EPEVTQTPSHQVTQMGQEVILRCVPISNHLYFYWYRQILGQKVEFLVSFYNNEISEKSEIFDDQFSVERPDGSNFTLKIRSTKLEDSAMYFCASSGEGSGYTFGSGTRLTVV.